Below, 18 T cell receptor beta chains from the same sample are listed, as sequenced in a study of T cell changes during pregnancy in multiple sclerosis. Only in-frame clones appear in the TCRdb table, and some are missing; sequencing was by immunoSEQ multiplex PCR. The data contain more than 30,000 clones, about 90% of them singletons. The sample consisted of CD4+ T cells from peripheral blood mononuclear cells, taken in the third trimester of pregnancy. The source is a female donor in good health, enrolled as a control in a pregnancy study.

This clone has more than one count but fewer than ten. The chain is built from TRBV19 and TRBJ1-1, with D possibly TRBD1 on 6 matching bases. Germline V gene data show CDR1 as LNHDA and CDR2 as SQIVND (reference sequence). With 6 bases removed from V and 0 bases from J, the gap between germline ends came to 14 bases. The CDR3 runs 15 residues. CDR3 in amino acids: CASRATGHLNTEAFF. In DNA form, the CDR3 reads TGTGCCAGTAGGGCAACGGGACACCTGAACACTGAAGCTTTCTTT.

The rearrangement joins TRBV15 to TRBJ1-3, with 12 positions matching TRBD1. V trimming: 9 bases; J trimming: 7 bases; junction bases outside the gene matches: 4. Germline V lookup: CDR1 LNHNV, CDR2 YYDKDF (reference sequence). The length of the CDR3 is 13 residues. CDR3 bases: TGTGCCACTAGGGACAGGGGGCTCAACACCATATATTTT. It specifies CATRDRGLNTIYF. Drawing the rest from reference TRBV15 and TRBJ1-3, the complete variable domain is DAMVIQNPRYQVTQFGKPVTLSCSQTLNHNVMYWYQQKSSQAPKLLFHYYDKDFNNEADTPDNFQSRRPNTSFCFLDIRSPGLGDTAMYLCATRDRGLNTIYFGEGSWLTVV.

The J gene is TRBJ1-3, the V gene TRBV19; D remains unclear. The CDR3 length is 15 residues. With 5 bases removed from V and 2 bases from J, the gap between germline ends came to 13 bases. CDR1 and CDR2 from the germline V gene are LNHDA and SQIVND (reference sequence). Here the CDR3 reads CASSWRTDTGNTIYF. The CDR3 nucleotides read TGTGCCAGTAGTTGGCGGACTGACACTGGAAACACCATATATTTT.

This rearrangement joins TRBV19 to TRBJ2-1; TRBD2 agrees at 10 bases. CDR3 length equals 16 residues. Germline CDR1 reads LNHDA; CDR2 reads SQIVND (reference sequence). V trimming: 5 bases; J trimming: 3 bases; junction bases outside the gene matches: 7. The CDR3 DNA is TGTGCCAGTAGTCCCTCCTCTAGCGGGGGCTACAATGAGCAGTTCTTC. It codes for CASSPSSSGGYNEQFF.

V is TRBV11-1 and J is TRBJ2-7; possibly TRBD2 for D (6 bases). Germline CDR1 reads SGHAT; CDR2 reads FQDESV (reference sequence). V shed 5 bases and J shed 0 bases, with 8 bases lying between them. CDR3 length: 13 residues. The CDR3 nucleotides are TGTGCCAGCAGCCCTAGCGACTCCTACGAGCAGTACTTC. As protein: CASSPSDSYEQYF.

The chain combines TRBV19 with TRBJ1-3; 7 bases are a match to TRBD1. This CDR3 is built from 16 residues. After removal of 7 bases from V and 0 bases from J, the junction contained 9 bases not matched to a gene. Germline CDR1 and CDR2: LNHDA and SQIVND (reference sequence). CDR3 in amino acids: CASTGDRIFSGNTIYF. For the CDR3, the DNA is TGTGCCAGTACAGGGGACAGAATTTTCTCTGGAAACACCATATATTTT. Variable domain in full (rest from reference TRBV19 and TRBJ1-3): DGGITQSPKYLFRKEGQNVTLSCEQNLNHDAMYWYRQDPGQGLRLIYYSQIVNDFQKGDIAEGYSVSREKKESFPLTVTSAQKNPTAFYLCASTGDRIFSGNTIYFGEGSWLTVV.

The V gene is TRBV11-3, the J gene TRBJ1-1; perhaps TRBD1 as D (5 bases). The CDR3 spans 14 residues. Germline-derived CDR1 and CDR2 are SGHNT and YENEEA. Trimming took off 1 base at V and 4 bases at J, with 10 bases between the two ends. The CDR3 here is CASSLGDLGTEAFF. The DNA of the CDR3 is TGTGCCAGCAGCTTAGGGGACTTGGGCACTGAAGCTTTCTTT.

The gene calls are TRBV5-1 and TRBJ1-1, with D possibly being TRBD1 (6 bases). Germline V lookup: CDR1 SGHRS, CDR2 YFSETQ. The CDR3 contains 15 residues. Trimming pared 5 bases from V and 6 bases from J, leaving 20 bases between. Here the CDR3 DNA reads TGCGCCAGCAGAAAAAGACAGGCCGCTCCCCCTGAAGCTTTCTTT. Its translation: CASRKRQAAPPEAFF.

V usage is TRBV29-1 and J usage is TRBJ2-7, with D unresolved. V was trimmed by 4 bases and J by 0 bases, leaving 19 bases between them. CDR1 and CDR2 from the germline V gene are SQVTM and ANQGSEA. The CDR3 is made up of 16 amino acids. In DNA, the CDR3 is TGCAGCGTTGTGGCCGCCCGGATGACGGGCTCCTACGAGCAGTACTTC. This sequence encodes CSVVAARMTGSYEQYF.

The CDR3 bases are TGCGCCAGCATAGCGGGAGAGACCCAGTACTTC. Protein sequence: CASIAGETQYF. V is TRBV5-1 and J is TRBJ2-5, with 7 positions matching TRBD2. The CDR3 contains 11 residues. V lost 6 bases, J lost 4 bases, and 0 bases stayed unmatched. Germline V gives CDR1 SGHRS, CDR2 YFSETQ.

This chain uses TRBV27 with TRBJ1-1; D is undetermined. The CDR3 spans 15 residues. CDR1 and CDR2 (germline): MNHEY, SMNVEV (reference sequence). V shed 8 bases and J shed 0 bases, with 16 bases lying between them. In nucleotides, the CDR3 is TGTGCCAGCGCTCGGGGTGGCAGACTGAACACTGAAGCTTTCTTT. Encoded protein: CASARGGRLNTEAFF.

The rearrangement uses TRBV5-6 and TRBJ2-7, with 7 bases fitting TRBD1. CDR3 length: 14 amino acids. Per the germline V gene, CDR1 is SGHDT and CDR2 is YYEEEE. V lost 4 bases to trimming and J lost 4 bases; unmatched junction nucleotides: 8. CDR3 bases: TGTGCCAGCAGCCCGACAGGGATTATGTACGAGCAGTACTTC. It yields the protein CASSPTGIMYEQYF.

The chain employs TRBV6-1 and TRBJ1-2; the match to TRBD1 covers 7 bases. Per the germline V gene, CDR1 is MNHNS and CDR2 is SASEGT. CDR3 length equals 15 residues. The J segment lost 2 bases and the V segment lost 3 bases, leaving 6 bases of the junction unmatched. The CDR3 DNA is TGTGCCAGCAGTGATTGGTCGGGACAGAACTATGGCTACACCTTC. This translates into CASSDWSGQNYGYTF.

The rearrangement joins TRBV28 to TRBJ1-1; weak D call: TRBD1 (6 bases). The CDR3 has 15 amino acids. The V gene lost 6 bases and the J gene lost 2 bases, with 16 bases spanning the gap. CDR1 is MDHEN and CDR2 is SYDVKM in the germline V gene. The CDR3 reads CASRPSTGLNTEAFF. The CDR3 DNA follows: TGTGCCAGCAGACCATCGACAGGATTAAACACTGAAGCTTTCTTT.

V gene TRBV4-3 combines with J gene TRBJ1-5; tentatively, D is TRBD1 (5 bases). The germline V and J ends were trimmed by 0 bases and 6 bases, with 9 bases remaining between them. There are 14 residues in the CDR3. Per germline, CDR1 LGHNA and CDR2 YSLEER. CDR3 amino acids: CASSQDQGGQPQHF. The CDR3 coding sequence is TGCGCCAGCAGCCAAGACCAGGGCGGTCAGCCCCAGCATTTT.

The rearrangement uses TRBV11-2 and TRBJ2-3; the D is unclear. The CDR3 covers 16 residues. V was clipped by 5 bases and J by 3 bases, with 18 bases between them. In germline, CDR1 is SGHAT, CDR2 FQNNGV. The CDR3: CASSRTPGSTTDTQYF. CDR3 DNA: TGTGCCAGCAGCCGCACTCCGGGTTCTACTACAGATACGCAGTATTTT. The complete variable domain, with remaining parts taken from reference TRBV11-2 and TRBJ2-3, reads EAGVAQSPRYKIIEKRQSVAFWCNPISGHATLYWYQQILGQGPKLLIQFQNNGVVDDSQLPKDRFSAERLKGVDSTLKIQPAKLEDSAVYLCASSRTPGSTTDTQYFGPGTRLTVL.

The chain carries TRBV6-6 and TRBJ2-7; TRBD1 matches at 7 bases. The J segment lost 5 bases and the V segment lost 8 bases, leaving 9 bases of the junction unmatched. The germline V gene encodes CDR1 MNHNY and CDR2 SVGAGI (reference sequence). CDR3 length equals 13 residues. The CDR3 spells CASGTAVFDEQYF. DNA for the CDR3: TGTGCCAGCGGGACAGCCGTCTTCGACGAGCAGTACTTC.

The V and J genes are TRBV7-8 and TRBJ2-1; 9 bases align to TRBD1. The germline gives CDR1 SGHVS, CDR2 FQNEAQ. V was pared by 2 bases and J by 4 bases, with 6 bases of the junction left unmatched. The CDR3 contains 16 residues. In DNA, the CDR3 is TGTGCCAGCAGCTTAATGACGGGACAGGGTTACAATGAGCAGTTCTTC. Encoded protein: CASSLMTGQGYNEQFF.